This T cell receptor beta chain comes out of a study of identical twins. Study-wide results and caveats: Invariant MAIT and iNKT cells could partly confound zero-insertion analyses. The models gave estimates that fell short of the out-of-frame TCR alpha sharing seen in monozygotic twins. The degree of excess twin sharing was weaker in beta out-of-frame sequences.

As concerns this clonotype: Its antigen is undetermined.

TCRdb independently ran MiXCR on the 5' RACE reads; one entry per CDR3 protein. Of roughly 190,000 distinct CDR3 sequences in the sample, about a sixth were seen once. CDR1 and CDR2 (germline): SGHVS, FQNEAQ. Trimming stripped 1 base from V and 2 bases from J, with 6 bases between. The CDR3 is made up of 13 amino acids. These data were likewise used in another study, on T cells expressing NK-cell markers. That paper notes: These clonotypes also led the CD3+CD56-NKG2C+ fraction in a handful of donors.

The sequence came from a young woman in good health. Sequencing used CD8+ T cells sorted from blood. V and J are TRBV7-8 and TRBJ2-7; no firm D call. CDR3 amino acids: CASSLEATYEQYF. The CDR3 DNA is TGTGCCAGCAGCTTAGAGGCGACCTACGAGCAGTACTTC.